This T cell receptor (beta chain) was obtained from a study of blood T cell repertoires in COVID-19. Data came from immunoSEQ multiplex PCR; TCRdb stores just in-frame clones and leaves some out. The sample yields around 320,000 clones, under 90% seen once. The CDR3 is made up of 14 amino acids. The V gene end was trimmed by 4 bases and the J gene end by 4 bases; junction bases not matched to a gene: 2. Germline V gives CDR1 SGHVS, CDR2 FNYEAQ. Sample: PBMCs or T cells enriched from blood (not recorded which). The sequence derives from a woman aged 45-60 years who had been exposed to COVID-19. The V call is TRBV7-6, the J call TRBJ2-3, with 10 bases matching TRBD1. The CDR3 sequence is CASSSGTGADTQYF. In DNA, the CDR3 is TGTGCCAGCAGCTCCGGGACAGGGGCAGATACGCAGTATTTT.